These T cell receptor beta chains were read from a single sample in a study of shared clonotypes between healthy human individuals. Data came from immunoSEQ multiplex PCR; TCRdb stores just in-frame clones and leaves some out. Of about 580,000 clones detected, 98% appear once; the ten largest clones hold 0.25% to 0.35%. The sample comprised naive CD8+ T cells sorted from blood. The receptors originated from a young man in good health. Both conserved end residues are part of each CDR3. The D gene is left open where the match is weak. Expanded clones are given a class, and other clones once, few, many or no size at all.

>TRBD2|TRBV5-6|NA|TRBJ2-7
TGTGCCAGCAGCTTGGACGGGAGGGGCTACGAGCAGTACTTC
CASSLDGRGYEQYF
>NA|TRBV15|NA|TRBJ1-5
TGTGCCACCAGCAGAGATAGGGGCACCAATCAGCCCCAGCATTTT
CATSRDRGTNQPQHF
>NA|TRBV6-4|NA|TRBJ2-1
TGTGCCAGCAGTGACTTGGGGTGGAATGAGCAGTTCTTC
CASSDLGWNEQFF
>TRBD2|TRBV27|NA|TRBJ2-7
TGTGCCAGCCGATTAGCTGGGCTAGCGGGAAGTCACGAGCAGTACTTC
CASRLAGLAGSHEQYF
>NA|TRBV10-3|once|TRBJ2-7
TGTGCCATCAGTGCCGTCGACAGGTTCACCTACGAGCAGTACTTC
CAISAVDRFTYEQYF
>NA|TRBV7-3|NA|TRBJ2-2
TGTGCCAGCGGATCACTAGCTGGAGGAGGGGAGCTGTTTTTT
CASGSLAGGGELFF
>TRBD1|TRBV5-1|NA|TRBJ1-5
TGCGCCTGCCGGGCTCGTTTTAGGGGGCACCAGCCCCAGCATTTT
CACRARFRGHQPQHF
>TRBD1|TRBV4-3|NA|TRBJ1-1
TGCGCCAGCAGCCAACAGGGGGCGGTTGAAGCTTTCTTT
CASSQQGAVEAFF
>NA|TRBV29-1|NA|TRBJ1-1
TGCAGCGTTGTCGGCCCGAACACTGAAGCTTTCTTT
CSVVGPNTEAFF
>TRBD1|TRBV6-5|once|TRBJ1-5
TGTGCCAGCAGTTTGGGACAGGGGGCTTCTCAGCCCCAGCATTTT
CASSLGQGASQPQHF
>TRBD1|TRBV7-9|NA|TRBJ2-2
TGTGCCAGCAGCTTAGTAGGGGGCCCCGGGGAGCTGTTTTTT
CASSLVGGPGELFF
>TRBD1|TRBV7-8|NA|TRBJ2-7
TGTGCCAGCAGCCTCATAGGAGACAGGGGGCTCTACGAGCAGTACTTC
CASSLIGDRGLYEQYF
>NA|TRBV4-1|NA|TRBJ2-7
TGCGCCAGCAGCCAAGGGCTCGGGCGCGAGCAGTACTTC
CASSQGLGREQYF